Each of the 20 T cell receptor beta chains below was sequenced from the same sample in a study of cytomegalovirus exposure and HLA in healthy donors. The assay was immunoSEQ multiplex PCR, and TCRdb's table has in-frame clones only and misses some. The repertoire includes some 60,000 clones, 95% to 96% of them detected once, and 0.9% sits in the top ten. The sample taken for sequencing was PBMCs. Receptors originate from a man between 18 and 29 years old in good health and CMV-seronegative.

The rearrangement joins TRBV29-1 to TRBJ2-1, with TRBD2 identical over 7 bases. CDR1 is SQVTM, CDR2 ANQGSEA, per germline. The J segment lost 5 bases and the V segment lost 6 bases, leaving 7 bases of the junction unmatched. CDR3 size: 13 residues. The CDR3 region is CSVVRLAHNEQFF. CDR3 coding DNA: TGCAGCGTAGTTAGACTAGCCCACAATGAGCAGTTCTTC.

This chain links TRBV28 with TRBJ2-5; a weak D match, TRBD1 (5 bases). Trimming removed 5 bases from V and 2 bases from J, with 9 bases in between. This CDR3 contains 13 residues. CDR1 and CDR2 from the germline V gene are MDHEN and SYDVKM. Here the CDR3 DNA reads TGTGCCAGCAGTCTAAAGGGGCAAGAGACCCAGTACTTC. Translated, it gives CASSLKGQETQYF.

The chain recombines TRBV6-6 with TRBJ2-3, with 7 bases aligning to TRBD2. This CDR3 comprises 14 residues. Per germline, CDR1 MNHNY and CDR2 SVGAGI (reference sequence). V gave up 2 bases and J gave up 6 bases; unmatched junction bases: 5. As DNA, the CDR3 is TGTGCCAGCAGTTACCGCGGTAGCGGGGATACGCAGTATTTT. The encoded protein is CASSYRGSGDTQYF.

This chain connects TRBV4-3 to TRBJ2-5; D may be TRBD2 (6 bases). Trimming removed 1 base from V and 5 bases from J, with 14 bases in between. CDR1 and CDR2 from the germline V gene are LGHNA and YSLEER. This CDR3 has 15 amino acids. CDR3 sequence (DNA): TGCGCCAGCAGCCAAGCGTCGGGAGTGGGTGAGACCCAGTACTTC. Translation: CASSQASGVGETQYF.

This chain links TRBV7-9 with TRBJ2-3; 7 nucleotides agree with TRBD2. Germline loops: CDR1 SEHNR, CDR2 FQNEAQ (reference sequence). The V segment lost 5 bases and the J segment 1 base; nucleotides outside the gene matches: 9. CDR3 length equals 16 residues. This CDR3 reads CASSPDRTSGTDTQYF. For the CDR3, the DNA is TGTGCCAGCAGCCCTGATAGAACTAGCGGCACAGATACGCAGTATTTT.

This clone was observed once. This sequence joins TRBV28 and TRBJ2-3; the match to TRBD2 covers 10 bases. With V trimmed by 3 bases and J by 2 bases, 2 bases remained unmatched. The germline V gene encodes CDR1 MDHEN and CDR2 SYDVKM. This CDR3 contains 15 residues. CDR3 region: CASSFGTSDTDTQYF. The CDR3 coding sequence is TGTGCCAGCAGTTTTGGGACTAGCGACACAGATACGCAGTATTTT.

The chain combines TRBV27 with TRBJ2-1; the match to TRBD2 covers 8 bases. Per germline, CDR1 MNHEY and CDR2 SMNVEV (reference sequence). Trimming cost V 4 bases and J 3 bases; bases outside gene matches: 11. This CDR3 is 17 amino acids long. Here the CDR3 reads CASSSPGSGILYNEQFF. As DNA, the CDR3 is TGTGCCAGCAGTTCCCCAGGTAGCGGGATTCTCTACAATGAGCAGTTCTTC.

V and J are TRBV11-2 and TRBJ2-2, with D uncertain. Trimming left V 3 bases short and J 6 bases short, with 5 bases between. Per the germline V gene, CDR1 is SGHAT and CDR2 is FQNNGV. The CDR3 covers 12 residues. The CDR3 DNA follows: TGTGCCAGCAGCTTTATTGCCGGGGAGCTGTTTTTT. The encoded protein is CASSFIAGELFF.

In its sample, this clone was seen once. This rearrangement joins TRBV28 to TRBJ1-2; D is unclear. The ends were cut back, 1 base at V and 0 bases at J, with 12 bases in the middle. The CDR3 runs to 16 residues. The germline CDR1 and CDR2 sequences are MDHEN and SYDVKM. The CDR3 region is CASSLSFLGTNYGYTF. CDR3 nucleotide sequence: TGTGCCAGCAGTTTATCTTTCCTCGGGACTAACTATGGCTACACCTTC.

V usage is TRBV4-1 and J usage is TRBJ2-1; 9 nucleotides align to TRBD2. Per the germline V gene, CDR1 is MGHRA and CDR2 is YSYEKL. The CDR3 has 16 residues. V shed 4 bases, J shed 4 bases, and the junction held 8 bases outside the gene matches. CDR3 sequence reads: CASSRKPSGTYNEQFF. CDR3 nucleotide sequence: TGCGCCAGCAGCCGAAAACCTAGCGGGACATACAATGAGCAGTTCTTC.

This clone has just a few counts. The chain is built from TRBV29-1 and TRBJ2-2; tentatively, D is TRBD2 (5 bases). Germline-derived CDR1 and CDR2 are SQVTM and ANQGSEA. V was shortened by 4 bases and J by 7 bases, with 16 bases between the two germline ends. The CDR3 is made up of 14 amino acids. The CDR3 loop reads CSVGGPRVGGELFF. The CDR3 nucleotides are TGCAGCGTTGGCGGGCCGCGGGTAGGCGGGGAGCTGTTTTTT.

The chain recombines TRBV27 with TRBJ1-1; D perhaps matches TRBD1 (6 bases). The CDR3 has 14 amino acids. The germline V gene encodes CDR1 MNHEY and CDR2 SMNVEV (reference sequence). Trimming shortened V by 5 bases and J by 2 bases, and 12 bases separated the two germline ends. CDR3 sequence (DNA): TGTGCCAGCAGTGCCGGGACACTTAACACTGAAGCTTTCTTT. This translates into CASSAGTLNTEAFF.

The chain is built from TRBV28 and TRBJ1-1; TRBD1 matches 9 bases. This CDR3 spans 16 amino acids. Germline trimming cut 7 bases from V and 4 bases from J; bases unmatched to any gene: 13. CDR1 MDHEN and CDR2 SYDVKM come from the germline V gene. The CDR3, as DNA: TGTGCCAGCACCCCGGGACAGGGAAGGGAAAGCACTGAAGCTTTCTTT. It specifies CASTPGQGRESTEAFF.

V and J are TRBV6-4 and TRBJ2-1, with D uncertain. This CDR3 has 13 amino acids. Germline V gene sequence: CDR1 MRHNA, CDR2 SNTAGT. Trimming took 8 bases from V and 6 from J, leaving 14 bases between them. DNA of the CDR3: TGTGCCAGCTCCGGCGGCGGTCTCAATGAGCAGTTCTTC. This translates into CASSGGGLNEQFF.

The J gene is TRBJ2-7, the V gene TRBV4-1, with 14 bases matching TRBD2. Trimming at V came to 1 base and at J to 3 bases, leaving 2 bases not matched to a gene. This CDR3 region has 16 residues. Germline values: CDR1 MGHRA, CDR2 YSYEKL. The CDR3 reads CASSQVGTSGSYEQYF. The CDR3 nucleotides are TGCGCCAGCAGCCAAGTTGGGACTAGCGGGAGCTACGAGCAGTACTTC.

J is TRBJ1-1 and V is TRBV30, with 9 positions matching TRBD1. The length of the CDR3 is 18 residues. Looked up from germline, CDR1 is GTSNPN and CDR2 is SVGIG (reference sequence). V shed 5 bases and J 1 base; nucleotides not matched to a gene: 17. CDR3 loop: CAWHFGTGSVTSNTEAFF. Here the CDR3 DNA reads TGTGCCTGGCACTTCGGGACAGGGTCTGTAACCTCGAACACTGAAGCTTTCTTT.

CDR3 sequence reads: CASSQDLTGGALAETQYF. The CDR3 DNA sequence: TGTGCCAGCAGCCAAGACTTAACGGGGGGGGCCCTTGCTGAGACCCAGTACTTC. The chain carries TRBV4-2 and TRBJ2-5, with 8 bases lining up with TRBD2. This CDR3 is 18 amino acids long. Germline assignment: CDR1 LGHNA and CDR2 YNFKEQ. Trimming removed 0 bases from V and 5 bases from J; junction bases left unmatched: 14.

This chain joins TRBV6-6 and TRBJ1-5; D perhaps matches TRBD1 (6 bases). The CDR3 covers 16 residues. CDR1 is MNHNY and CDR2 is SVGAGI in the germline V gene (reference sequence). The V end was cut by 6 bases, the J end by 6 bases, with 21 bases between. CDR3 sequence reads: CASSTAGKGVSQPQHF. The CDR3 region has the DNA TGTGCCAGCAGCACTGCTGGTAAGGGGGTCAGTCAGCCCCAGCATTTT.

The chain carries TRBV5-4 and TRBJ2-1; 9 bases map to TRBD1. This CDR3 is built from 14 residues. The germline gives CDR1 SGHNT, CDR2 YYREEE (reference sequence). V gave up 3 bases and J gave up 7 bases; unmatched junction bases: 5. DNA of the CDR3: TGTGCCAGCAGCTCGGGACAGGGAATGAATGAGCAGTTCTTC. This sequence encodes CASSSGQGMNEQFF.

This clone has a single count. The V and J genes are TRBV7-3 and TRBJ1-1; 8 bases line up with TRBD1. The V and J ends lost 7 bases and 5 bases, in that order; junction bases with no gene match: 12. This CDR3 spans 15 amino acids. Germline loops: CDR1 SGHTA, CDR2 FQGTGA. The CDR3 loop reads CASTPPEQGGTEAFF. Here the CDR3 DNA reads TGTGCCAGCACCCCCCCCGAACAGGGGGGGACTGAAGCTTTCTTT.